This TCR beta chain is from a study of cytomegalovirus exposure and HLA in healthy donors. Regarding the study as a whole: A few CMV-associated chains proved CMV antigen-specific in vitro. Most of the TCR beta V segments (in an earlier analysis) were productive either about 87% or about 30% of the time. In a later analysis, approximately 15,000 TCR beta sequences were associated with HLA alleles at 0.05 false discovery rate.

With 60 Vbeta and 13 Jbeta primers, the PCR was carried out. TCRdb's table, derived via immunoSEQ multiplex PCR, lists solely in-frame clones and lacks some. Counted here are 200,000 to 250,000 clones, 82% occurring once; the ten biggest clones make up roughly 2.5%. The germline V gene has CDR1 SEHNR and CDR2 FQNEAQ (reference sequence). CDR3 length: 17 amino acids. With respect to this clone: Its antigen is unknown. The junction departs from germline at one end; a sequencing error may be responsible.

The rearrangement uses TRBV7-9 and TRBJ2-2; D unresolved. The clonotype was recovered from a woman aged 35 to 49 in good health and CMV-seronegative. Sequencing was performed on PBMCs. In nucleotides, the CDR3 is TGTTCCAGCAGCTTAGAATTCGTGACTTCCTCTGGCGGGGAGCTGTTTTTT. It is translated as CSSSLEFVTSSGGELFF.